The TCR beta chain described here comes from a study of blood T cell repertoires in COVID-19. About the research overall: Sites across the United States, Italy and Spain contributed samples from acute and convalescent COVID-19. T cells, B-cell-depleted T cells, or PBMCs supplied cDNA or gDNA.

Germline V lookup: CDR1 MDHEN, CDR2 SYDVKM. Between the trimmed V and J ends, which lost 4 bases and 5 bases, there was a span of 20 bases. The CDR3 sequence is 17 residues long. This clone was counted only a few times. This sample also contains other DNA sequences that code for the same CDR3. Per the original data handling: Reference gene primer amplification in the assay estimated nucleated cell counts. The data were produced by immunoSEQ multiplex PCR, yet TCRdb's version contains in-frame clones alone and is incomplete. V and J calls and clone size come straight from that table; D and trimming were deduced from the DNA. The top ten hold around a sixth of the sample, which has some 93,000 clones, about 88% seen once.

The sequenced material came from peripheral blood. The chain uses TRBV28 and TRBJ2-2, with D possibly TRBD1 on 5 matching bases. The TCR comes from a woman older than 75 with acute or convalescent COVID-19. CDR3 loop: CASSSRAGLGGTGELFF. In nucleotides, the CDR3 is TGTGCCAGCAGTTCGAGAGCAGGGTTGGGTGGGACCGGGGAGCTGTTTTTT.